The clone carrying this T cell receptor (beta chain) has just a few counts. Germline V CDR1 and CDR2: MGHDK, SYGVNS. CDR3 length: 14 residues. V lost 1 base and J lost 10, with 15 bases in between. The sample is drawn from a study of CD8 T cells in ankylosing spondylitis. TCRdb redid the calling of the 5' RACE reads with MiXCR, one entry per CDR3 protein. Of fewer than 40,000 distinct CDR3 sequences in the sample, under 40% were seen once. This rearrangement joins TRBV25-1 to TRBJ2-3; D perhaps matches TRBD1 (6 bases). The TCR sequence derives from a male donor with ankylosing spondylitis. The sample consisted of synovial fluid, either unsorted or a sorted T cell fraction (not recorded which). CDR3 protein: CASSEWGRAGAQYF. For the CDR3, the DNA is TGTGCCAGCAGTGAATGGGGCAGGGCAGGGGCGCAGTATTTT.